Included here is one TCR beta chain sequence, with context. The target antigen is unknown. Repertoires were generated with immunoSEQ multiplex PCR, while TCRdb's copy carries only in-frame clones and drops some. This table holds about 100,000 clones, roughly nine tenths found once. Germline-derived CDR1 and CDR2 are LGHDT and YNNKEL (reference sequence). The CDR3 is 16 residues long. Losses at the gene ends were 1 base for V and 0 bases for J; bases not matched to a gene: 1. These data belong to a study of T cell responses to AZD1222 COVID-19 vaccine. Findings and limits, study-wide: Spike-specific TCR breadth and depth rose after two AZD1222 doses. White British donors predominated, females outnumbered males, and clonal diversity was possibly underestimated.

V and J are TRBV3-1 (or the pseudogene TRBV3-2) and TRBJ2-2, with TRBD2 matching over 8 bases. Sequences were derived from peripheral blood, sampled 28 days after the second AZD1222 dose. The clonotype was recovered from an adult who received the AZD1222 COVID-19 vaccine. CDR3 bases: TGTGCCAGCAGCCAAGGACTAGCGACGAACACCGGGGAGCTGTTTTTT. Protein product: CASSQGLATNTGELFF.